This TCR beta chain is from a study of cytomegalovirus exposure and HLA in healthy donors. Study-wide findings and caveats: As a later analysis revealed, most CMV-associated TCR beta chains appeared HLA-restricted.

As to this clone: The antigen remains unidentified.

PCR employed 60 Vbeta and 13 Jbeta primers. TCRdb keeps only in-frame clones here, not all; method: immunoSEQ multiplex PCR. The sample has about 190,000 clones, 84% seen once. The germline V and J ends were trimmed by 4 bases and 3 bases, with 12 bases remaining between them. This CDR3 has 15 residues. Germline CDR1 reads SEHNR; CDR2 reads FQNEAQ (reference sequence). The sequenced sample was PBMCs. The sequence was collected from a boy aged 5 to 17 in good health and CMV-seronegative. V gene TRBV7-9 combines with J gene TRBJ1-4; D is possibly TRBD1 (5 bases). CDR3 sequence (DNA): TGTGCCAGCAGCTCATGGGGGGGTCCTAATGAAAAACTGTTTTTT. It yields the protein CASSSWGGPNEKLFF.